Listed below are T cell receptor beta chains from one sample, sequenced in a study of cytomegalovirus exposure and HLA in healthy donors. Produced via immunoSEQ multiplex PCR; TCRdb's table is partial and in-frame only. The data hold about 220,000 clones, with around 80% observed a single time. Sample: PBMCs. The receptors were gathered from a man in his late teens or twenties in good health and CMV-seronegative. The CDR3 runs from the conserved cysteine through the conserved F or W. The D gene is left open where the match is weak. Clone size is not always given. Where it is, it says once, few, many or a class for expanded clones.

- - TRBJ2-3 TRBV7-3 CASSLGTGRESTDTQYF TGTGCCAGCAGCTTAGGCACAGGGCGGGAGTCGACAGATACGCAGTATTTT
- - TRBJ2-1 TRBV6-6 CASSYRGSYNEQFF TGTGCCAGCAGTTACCGAGGGTCCTACAATGAGCAGTTCTTC
- TRBD2 TRBJ2-1 TRBV7-2 CASSPKGLAGGQGYNEQFF TGTGCCAGCAGCCCAAAGGGACTAGCGGGAGGGCAAGGCTACAATGAGCAGTTCTTC
- TRBD1 TRBJ1-4 TRBV19 CASHPQGAVEKLFF TGTGCCAGTCACCCGCAGGGGGCGGTGGAAAAACTGTTTTTT
once - TRBJ1-1 TRBV30 CAWMGLKNTEAFF TGTGCCTGGATGGGACTTAAGAACACTGAAGCTTTCTTT
few - TRBJ2-6 TRBV5-5 CASSLSGTGANVLTF TGTGCCAGCAGCTTGTCAGGGACTGGGGCCAACGTCCTGACTTTC
- TRBD1 TRBJ2-3 TRBV6-6 CASSYSGQHGDTQYF TGTGCCAGCAGTTACTCGGGACAGCACGGAGATACGCAGTATTTT
- TRBD1 TRBJ2-5 TRBV18 CASAPWDRVRETQYF TGTGCCAGCGCGCCATGGGACAGGGTGAGGGAGACCCAGTACTTC
- TRBD1 TRBJ1-5 TRBV19 CASTSGQGRFQPQHF TGTGCCAGTACTTCAGGACAGGGCAGGTTTCAGCCCCAGCATTTT
- TRBD1 TRBJ2-7 TRBV5-1 CASSGGDRVYEQYF TGCGCCAGCAGCGGGGGGGACAGGGTCTACGAGCAGTACTTC
- TRBD1 TRBJ1-2 TRBV28 CASTPGTGYHGYTF TGTGCCAGCACCCCCGGGACAGGGTATCATGGCTACACCTTC
once TRBD1 TRBJ2-7 TRBV9 CASSPPHLSLDRGPYEQYF TGTGCCAGCAGCCCACCTCACCTTAGTCTGGACAGGGGCCCCTACGAGCAGTACTTC
few - TRBJ2-7 TRBV5-6 CASSFDLAGHYEQYF TGTGCCAGCAGCTTTGACCTGGCGGGCCACTACGAGCAGTACTTC
- TRBD1 TRBJ1-5 TRBV19 CASSTDRAYQPQHF TGTGCCAGTAGTACTGACAGGGCCTATCAGCCCCAGCATTTT
- - TRBJ1-1 TRBV27 CASSSGSEAFF TGTGCCAGCAGTTCCGGTAGTGAAGCTTTCTTT
- TRBD1 TRBJ1-1 TRBV19 CASEGQMDTEAFF TGTGCCAGCGAGGGACAGATGGACACTGAAGCTTTCTTT
- - TRBJ2-3 TRBV7-9 CASSLASDITDTQYF TGTGCCAGCAGCTTAGCGTCGGACATCACAGATACGCAGTATTTT
few - TRBJ2-3 TRBV21-1 CASSPQQWASSTDTQYF TGTGCCAGCAGCCCCCAACAATGGGCTTCTAGCACAGATACGCAGTATTTT
once - TRBJ2-7 TRBV6-5 CASSYTPSSYEQYF TGTGCCAGCAGTTATACTCCGAGCTCCTACGAGCAGTACTTC
- - TRBJ2-4 TRBV2 CASREQNIQYF TGTGCCAGCAGGGAGCAAAACATTCAGTACTTC
- - TRBJ1-5 TRBV10-2 CASSEYGNQPQHF TGCGCCAGCAGTGAATATGGCAATCAGCCCCAGCATTTT
few TRBD1 TRBJ1-2 TRBV9 CASSAATGPNYGYTF TGTGCCAGCAGCGCGGCGACAGGGCCCAACTATGGCTACACCTTC
- TRBD2 TRBJ2-3 TRBV5-8 CASSSGRRLAGGDTQYF TGTGCCAGCAGCTCGGGTAGGCGACTAGCGGGAGGAGATACGCAGTATTTT
- - TRBJ2-1 TRBV30 CAWGTGVGNEQFF TGTGCCTGGGGGACGGGGGTCGGGAATGAGCAGTTCTTC
few - TRBJ2-7 TRBV29-1 CSVEAPTQGSSYEQYF TGCAGCGTTGAAGCACCCACACAGGGCAGCTCCTACGAGCAGTACTTC
- TRBD1 TRBJ1-2 TRBV25-1 CASSESGTGSYTF TGTGCCAGCAGTGAATCGGGGACAGGGTCCTACACCTTC
- TRBD1 TRBJ1-1 TRBV15 CATSQDRTLTEAFF TGTGCCACCAGCCAGGACAGGACTCTCACTGAAGCTTTCTTT
- - TRBJ1-2 TRBV28 CASRPGSGSNGYTF TGTGCCAGCAGACCCGGGTCGGGGTCAAATGGCTACACCTTC
- - TRBJ2-3 TRBV4-1 CASSQGWLGTDTQYF TGCGCCAGCAGCCAAGGTTGGTTAGGCACAGATACGCAGTATTTT
- - TRBJ2-1 TRBV5-6 CASSVLSNEQFF TGTGCCAGCAGCGTTCTTAGCAATGAGCAGTTCTTC
once - TRBJ1-2 TRBV7-9 CASSLASGLYGYTF TGTGCCAGCAGCTTAGCGTCGGGACTCTATGGCTACACCTTC
- TRBD2 TRBJ2-2 TRBV7-6 CASSPSGRSTGELFF TGTGCCAGCAGCCCTAGCGGGAGGAGTACCGGGGAGCTGTTTTTT
- - TRBJ1-1 TRBV6-5 CASSLSPHFGTEAFF TGTGCCAGCAGTTTATCCCCTCACTTCGGCACTGAAGCTTTCTTT
- TRBD1 TRBJ2-2 TRBV5-1 CASSPGDREFTGELFF TGCGCCAGCAGCCCGGGGGACAGGGAGTTCACCGGGGAGCTGTTTTTT
- TRBD1 TRBJ1-4 TRBV27 CASSLTRGSLTGSDEKLFF TGTGCCAGCAGTTTAACCAGGGGGTCCCTGACAGGGTCGGATGAAAAACTGTTTTTT
- - TRBJ1-5 TRBV25-1 CASSESSNQPQHF TGTGCCAGCAGTGAATCAAGCAATCAGCCCCAGCATTTT
- TRBD2 TRBJ2-7 TRBV14 CASSQRPGLAGYEQYF TGTGCCAGCAGCCAGCGGCCGGGACTAGCGGGTTACGAGCAGTACTTC
- - TRBJ2-1 TRBV10-1 CASSESQAISYNEQFF TGCGCCAGCAGTGAGTCGCAGGCGATCTCCTACAATGAGCAGTTCTTC
few - TRBJ2-5 TRBV5-6 CASSLGRAQETQYF TGTGCCAGCAGCTTGGGGCGGGCGCAAGAGACCCAGTACTTC
- - TRBJ2-5 TRBV20-1 CSAGAGTQYF TGCAGTGCTGGGGCCGGGACCCAGTACTTC